The 14 T cell receptor beta chains below come from one sample, sequenced in a study of OX40 agonist ivuxolimab in advanced cancers. Sequencing was performed with immunoSEQ multiplex PCR; in TCRdb, only in-frame clones are kept and a portion is missing. The sample records about 63,000 clones, over 75% being singletons. The source was CD4+ or CD8+ T cells sorted from blood, collected in a trial of the OX40 agonist ivuxolimab. Every receptor here comes from an adult with an advanced solid tumor such as melanoma, head and neck, liver or kidney cancer.

This chain joins TRBV5-1 and TRBJ2-5; D gene ambiguous. V was trimmed by 4 bases and J by 5 bases, leaving 12 bases between them. Germline CDR1 reads SGHRS; CDR2 reads YFSETQ. The CDR3 covers 13 residues. In DNA form, the CDR3 reads TGCGCCAGCAGCCCCGTTAGCTTCGAGACCCAGTACTTC. Protein product: CASSPVSFETQYF.

The V gene is TRBV2, the J gene TRBJ2-7; 12 bases map to TRBD2. Germline CDR1 SNHLY, CDR2 FYNNEI. V trimming: 3 bases; J trimming: 3 bases; junction bases outside the gene matches: 0. The CDR3 runs to 14 residues. CDR3: CASSETSGGYEQYF. The CDR3 DNA sequence: TGTGCCAGCAGTGAGACTAGCGGGGGCTACGAGCAGTACTTC. Using reference TRBV2 and TRBJ2-7 for the parts outside the CDR3, the full variable domain is EPEVTQTPSHQVTQMGQEVILRCVPISNHLYFYWYRQILGQKVEFLVSFYNNEISEKSEIFDDQFSVERPDGSNFTLKIRSTKLEDSAMYFCASSETSGGYEQYFGPGTRLTVT.

This clone was observed a handful of times. V and J are TRBV10-3 and TRBJ1-5; D is ambiguous. CDR3 length equals 13 residues. The V end was cut by 3 bases, the J end by 9 bases, with 12 bases between. Looked up from germline, CDR1 is ENHRY and CDR2 is SYGVKD. CDR3 nucleotide sequence: TGTGCCATCAGTGACATCGTTGGGATGCCCCAGCATTTT. This encodes CAISDIVGMPQHF.

The chain combines TRBV7-9 with TRBJ2-2; D not certain. V dropped 6 bases and J dropped 2 bases, with 25 bases sitting between them. The CDR3 runs 19 residues. The germline gives CDR1 SEHNR, CDR2 FQNEAQ (reference sequence). The CDR3 is CASSFVIQSVKGNTGELFF. The CDR3 DNA follows: TGTGCCAGCAGTTTCGTCATACAGAGCGTCAAGGGCAACACCGGGGAGCTGTTTTTT.

DNA of the CDR3: TGCGCCAGCGCACCCGGACTTCGAATGAACACCGGGGAGCTGTTTTTT. It specifies CASAPGLRMNTGELFF. The rearrangement links TRBV5-1 to TRBJ2-2, with D perhaps TRBD2 (5 bases). CDR3 length: 16 residues. Trimming left V 7 bases short and J 1 base short, with 17 bases between. Germline CDR1 is SGHRS and CDR2 is YFSETQ.

The chain joins TRBV7-2 to TRBJ1-2; a possible D gene is TRBD1 (5 bases). The CDR3 is made up of 15 amino acids. From germline, CDR1 is SGHTA and CDR2 FQGNSA. Trimming took 1 base from V and 3 from J, leaving 12 bases between them. The CDR3 DNA follows: TGTGCCAGCAGCTTAGATCGAAGGGGTGACTATGGCTACACCTTC. Its translation is CASSLDRRGDYGYTF.

This sequence joins TRBV30 and TRBJ1-5; 8 bases line up with TRBD1. The CDR3 is made up of 16 amino acids. V lost 0 bases to trimming and J lost 6 bases; unmatched junction nucleotides: 10. CDR1 GTSNPN and CDR2 SVGIG come from the germline V gene (reference sequence). DNA for the CDR3: TGTGCCTGGAGTGTACAGGGGGGGCAGGGCGGTCAGCCCCAGCATTTT. Protein sequence: CAWSVQGGQGGQPQHF. The full variable domain, with the rest looked up from reference TRBV30 and TRBJ1-5, is SQTIHQWPATLVQPVGSPLSLECTVEGTSNPNLYWYRQAAGRGLQLLFYSVGIGQISSEVPQNLSASRPQDRQFILSSKKLLLSDSGFYLCAWSVQGGQGGQPQHFGDGTRLSIL.

The chain joins TRBV5-1 to TRBJ2-5, with D possibly matching TRBD1 (6 bases). Germline loops: CDR1 SGHRS, CDR2 YFSETQ. The V and J ends lost 7 bases and 2 bases respectively, with 15 bases between them. The CDR3 has 14 amino acids. Here the CDR3 DNA reads TGCGCCAGCTATAGGCGAGGGACACAAGAGACCCAGTACTTC. Translated, it gives CASYRRGTQETQYF.

The chain carries TRBV5-1 and TRBJ2-7, with 10 bases aligning to TRBD1. CDR3 length: 15 amino acids. V shed 0 bases, J shed 5 bases, and the junction held 5 bases outside the gene matches. The germline V gene has CDR1 SGHRS and CDR2 YFSETQ. CDR3 region: CASSLAGQGVHEQYF. The CDR3 DNA follows: TGCGCCAGCAGCTTGGCCGGACAGGGGGTTCACGAGCAGTACTTC. Full variable domain (outside the CDR3, taken from reference TRBV5-1 and TRBJ2-7): KAGVTQTPRYLIKTRGQQVTLSCSPISGHRSVSWYQQTPGQGLQFLFEYFSETQRNKGNFPGRFSGRQFSNSRSEMNVSTLELGDSALYLCASSLAGQGVHEQYFGPGTRLTVT.

V gene TRBV6-5 combines with J gene TRBJ2-2; no reliable D call. V was clipped by 6 bases and J by 6 bases, with 14 bases between them. The CDR3 sequence is 14 residues long. Per germline, CDR1 MNHEY and CDR2 SVGAGI. CDR3 sequence reads: CASSLKREAGELFF. As DNA, the CDR3 is TGTGCCAGCAGCCTCAAAAGGGAAGCCGGGGAGCTGTTTTTT.

CDR3 sequence reads: CASSLWDRDYGYTF. The CDR3 nucleotides read TGTGCCAGCAGCCTGTGGGACAGGGACTATGGCTACACCTTC. The rearrangement joins TRBV5-6 to TRBJ1-2, with 9 nucleotides matching TRBD1. The ends lost 4 bases at V and 3 bases at J; junction bases unmatched: 4. CDR1 and CDR2 (germline): SGHDT, YYEEEE. This CDR3 region has 14 residues.

This clone was observed a few times. The chain combines TRBV2 with TRBJ2-5, with 8 nucleotides matching TRBD2. The CDR3 covers 15 residues. Trimming cost V 4 bases and J 5 bases; bases outside gene matches: 9. Germline loops: CDR1 SNHLY, CDR2 FYNNEI. In DNA, the CDR3 is TGTGCCAGCAGTGGGCGGGGGGCCCTATCGGAGACCCAGTACTTC. Translating it yields CASSGRGALSETQYF.

The V and J genes are TRBV19 and TRBJ1-6; D call uncertain. Trimming removed 3 bases at V and 7 bases at J, with 13 bases between. The CDR3 length is 15 residues. Germline V CDR1 and CDR2: LNHDA, SQIVND (reference sequence). The CDR3: CASSIRTEDNSPLHF. In nucleotides, the CDR3 is TGTGCCAGTAGTATTAGGACCGAAGACAATTCACCCCTCCACTTT.

This chain links TRBV9 with TRBJ2-5; D unclear. This CDR3 comprises 15 residues. Trimming took 0 bases from V and 8 from J, leaving 17 bases between them. Germline CDR1 SGDLS, CDR2 YYNGEE. The CDR3 region is CASSVGSADGVTQYF. For the CDR3, the DNA is TGTGCCAGCAGCGTAGGGTCGGCCGACGGAGTTACCCAGTACTTC.